This T cell receptor (beta chain) was documented in a study of blood T cell repertoires in COVID-19. Overall study context: Samples taken during acute and convalescent COVID-19 were collected in the United States, Italy and Spain. PBMCs, B-cell-depleted T cells, or T cells were the source of the cDNA or gDNA that made up the material.

Participant-given clinical history determined each cohort assignment. In the study's own analysis: Amplified reference gene primers provided the basis for estimating nucleated cell counts. Method: immunoSEQ multiplex PCR; TCRdb's copy keeps in-frame clones and lacks some. V and J calls and clone size are copied from that table; D and trimming were computed from the DNA. The sample includes more than 300,000 clones, 85% to 90% of them seen just once. The V gene's germline CDR1 is KGHSH and CDR2 LQKENI. The ends lost 2 bases at V and 3 bases at J; junction bases unmatched: 5. CDR3 size: 15 residues. The source is a man aged 25-45 years who had recovered from COVID-19. This chain links TRBV18 with TRBJ2-3, with 7 bases aligning to TRBD1. The sample taken for sequencing was PBMCs or T cells enriched from blood (not recorded which). DNA of the CDR3: TGTGCCAGCTCACCAATCGCCAGGGGGACAGATACGCAGTATTTT. This gives the protein CASSPIARGTDTQYF.